The source of this T cell receptor (beta chain) is a study of T cell repertoires in cytomegalovirus infection. On the study more broadly: Carrying CMV and the relevant HLA type showed in public TCR beta signatures.

Germline CDR1 SGHVS, CDR2 FNYEAQ. The CDR3 totals 14 residues. Trimming at V came to 1 base and at J to 2 bases, leaving 1 base not matched to a gene. Study-wide results and caveats: The ex vivo response was dominated by HLA-C-restricted CMV-specific TCR beta clonotypes. Carriers of CMV and the relevant HLA type were discriminated by public TCR beta frequency.

This clonotype was recorded many times. What it recognizes is unknown. Each CDR3 protein gets one entry after TCRdb re-called the reads with MiXCR. Among 200,000 or so distinct CDR3 sequences listed, about 30% were seen once. The chain carries TRBV7-6 and TRBJ2-5; 7 nucleotides line up with TRBD2. Sequenced input: PBMCs. This clonotype was obtained from a human donor in good health (CMV status not recorded). Some clones in this sample may be carry-over from other donors' samples. Here the CDR3 reads CASSLDGGQETQYF. CDR3 in DNA: TGTGCCAGCAGCTTAGACGGGGGGCAAGAGACCCAGTACTTC.